Listed below are T cell receptor beta chains from one sample, sequenced in a study of blood T cells in healthy people across ages. TCRdb used MiXCR to reprocess the 5' RACE reads, holding one entry per CDR3 protein. This table has around 780,000 distinct CDR3 sequences, more than 25% appearing once. The same data also contributed to another study, on T cells of mothers and their children.

Sequencing was carried out using blood. The source is a boy aged 5-17 years in good health. Both conserved end residues are part of each CDR3. A D gene is named only where the DNA matches it firmly. Size values are once, few and many counts, or a class for expanded clones, and some rows have none.

abundance	v_gene	d_gene	j_gene	CDR3nt	CDR3aa
-	TRBV6-6	-	TRBJ2-7	TGTGCCAGCAGTTTCCTCCAACAGGGTTACGAGCAGTACTTC	CASSFLQQGYEQYF
few	TRBV12-5	-	TRBJ1-5	TGTGCTAGTTCGATAGGGTATAGCAATCAGCCCCAGCATTTT	CASSIGYSNQPQHF
few	TRBV5-1	-	TRBJ2-1	TGCGCCAGCATGTGGAGGGACCCTAACAATGAGCAGTTCTTC	CASMWRDPNNEQFF
few	TRBV18	-	TRBJ1-5	TGTGCCAGCTCACAGGGCCTTAGCAATCAGCCCCAGCATTTT	CASSQGLSNQPQHF
-	TRBV9	TRBD2	TRBJ2-3	TGTGCCAGCAGCGGACTAGCGGGGGGGCGAGATACGCAGTATTTT	CASSGLAGGRDTQYF
-	TRBV6-5	-	TRBJ2-4	TGTGCCAGCAGCAGGCAGGGTGGAAGCATTCAGTACTTC	CASSRQGGSIQYF
-	TRBV6-2/TRBV6-3	-	TRBJ1-1	TGTGCCAGCAGTCTCCAGCCGAGCACTGAAGCTTTCTTT	CASSLQPSTEAFF
few	TRBV3-1	TRBD1	TRBJ2-1	TGTGCCAGCAGCCCCCGGGACAGGCCATCCTACAATGAGCAGTTCTTC	CASSPRDRPSYNEQFF
few	TRBV6-5	TRBD2	TRBJ2-7	TGTGCCAGCAGGGGGACTAGCGGGGGGGACTACGAGCAGTACTTC	CASRGTSGGDYEQYF
-	TRBV12-3/TRBV12-4	-	TRBJ2-1	TGTGCCAGCAGTTCCCGAACTACCTCCTACGAGCAGAACTTC	CASSSRTTSYEQNF
few	TRBV12-3/TRBV12-4	-	TRBJ2-4	TGTGCCAGCGCGCAGGGAAACATTCAGTACTTC	CASAQGNIQYF
few	TRBV5-1	-	TRBJ2-2	TGCGCCAGCAGTTCCGACAGCTTCTCCGCCGGGGAGCTGTTTTTT	CASSSDSFSAGELFF
few	TRBV6-2/TRBV6-3	TRBD1	TRBJ1-5	TGTGCCAGCAGTCAACTTAGGACAGGGGTCAATCAGCCCCAGCATTTT	CASSQLRTGVNQPQHF
-	TRBV5-1	TRBD2	TRBJ2-5	TGCGCCAGCAGCTCTCCTAGCGGGGTAGAGACCCAGTACTTC	CASSSPSGVETQYF
few	TRBV6-6	-	TRBJ1-2	TGTGCCAGCAATTTAGACGGACCTAACTATGGCTACACCTTC	CASNLDGPNYGYTF
-	TRBV7-2	TRBD2	TRBJ2-5	TGTGCCAGCAGCCCCGGGACTAGCGGGAGATACCAAGAGACCCAGTACTTC	CASSPGTSGRYQETQYF
-	TRBV25-1	TRBD2	TRBJ2-3	TGTGCCAGCAGTGAATGGGGAGGGACTAGCGGGGGAAATACGCAGTATTTT	CASSEWGGTSGGNTQYF
once	TRBV6-1	-	TRBJ1-4	TGTGCCAGCAGAGCCAAGGCAGCAACTAATGAAAAACTGTTTTTT	CASRAKAATNEKLFF
-	TRBV7-6	TRBD1	TRBJ2-7	TGTGCCAGCAGCGGACAGGGGTCGGGACACGAGCGGTACTTC	CASSGQGSGHERYF
-	TRBV7-2	-	TRBJ1-2	TGTGCCAGCAGCTTAGAAGCTGGCGGCTACACCTTC	CASSLEAGGYTF
-	TRBV28	-	TRBJ2-1	TGTGCCAGCAGTAAGAGAGAGGGCAGGAAGTTCTTC	CASSKREGRKFF
-	TRBV10-3	-	TRBJ1-2	TGTGCCACCGGACGGAGGGAAGATGGCTACACCTTC	CATGRREDGYTF
few	TRBV6-1	-	TRBJ2-5	TGTGCCAGCAGTGCCGGCCGGTGGACCCAGTACTTC	CASSAGRWTQYF
-	TRBV7-9	-	TRBJ1-2	TGTGCCAGCACCCCCGACGGGGGGCAGGTCACCTTC	CASTPDGGQVTF
-	TRBV2	-	TRBJ1-6	TGTGCCAGCAGGGCTGAAAGTAATTCACCCCTCCACTTT	CASRAESNSPLHF
few	TRBV5-6	-	TRBJ1-4	TGTGCCAGCAGCCCCTCAACGATCGATGAAAAACTGTTTTTT	CASSPSTIDEKLFF
few	TRBV7-9	-	TRBJ1-4	TGTGCCAGCAGCTTATGGCTATCCTCTGCAACTAATGAAAAACTGTTTTTT	CASSLWLSSATNEKLFF
few	TRBV7-9	-	TRBJ2-5	TGTGCCAGCAGCTTAAGGCGTACTAGCAATCCAGAGACCCAGTACTTC	CASSLRRTSNPETQYF
-	TRBV7-2	TRBD1	TRBJ2-6	TGTGCCAGCAGCATCAACAGGGGTACGTGGCTCTCTGGGGCCAACGTCCTGACTTTC	CASSINRGTWLSGANVLTF
-	TRBV3-1	TRBD2	TRBJ2-1	TGTGCCAGCAGCCAAGCACGGCGGGGGGGCAGGTGGAATGAGCAGTTCTTC	CASSQARRGGRWNEQFF
-	TRBV5-1	-	TRBJ1-3	TGCGCCAGCAGCTCAGCAACAGGGATCGGAAACACCATATATTTT	CASSSATGIGNTIYF
few	TRBV10-3	TRBD2	TRBJ2-5	TGTGCCATCAGTGCCGACGGACCTTGGACTAGCGGACAAGAGACCCAGTACTTC	CAISADGPWTSGQETQYF
few	TRBV7-6	-	TRBJ2-5	TGTGCCAGCAGCCGTAGTCCGCAAGAGACCCAGTACTTC	CASSRSPQETQYF
-	TRBV28	TRBD1	TRBJ2-7	TGTGCCAGCAGTACCTCGGGACAGGGGTCCGGCGAGCAGTACTTC	CASSTSGQGSGEQYF
many	TRBV12-3/TRBV12-4	-	TRBJ1-6	TGTGCCAGCAGTTTGTTGGGTTCACCCCTCCACTTT	CASSLLGSPLHF
-	TRBV5-1	TRBD1	TRBJ2-7	TGCGCCAGCACCATGGGGGACAGTACCTACGAGCAGTACTTC	CASTMGDSTYEQYF
-	TRBV7-9	-	TRBJ2-1	TGTGCCGGGGAGGCAGTCGGGGAGCAGTTCTTC	CAGEAVGEQFF
few	TRBV28	-	TRBJ2-7	TGTGCCAGCAGTTTTATAGGAACCTACGAGCAGTACTTC	CASSFIGTYEQYF
once	TRBV4-3	-	TRBJ2-3	TGCGCCAGCAGCCAAGAGGCCGGGACAAGAGATACGCAGTATTTT	CASSQEAGTRDTQYF
few	TRBV6-5	-	TRBJ2-2	TGCCCCGGAGGGGGGCTCAACACCGGGGAGCTGTTTTTT	CPGGGLNTGELFF
-	TRBV15	-	TRBJ2-7	TGTGCCACCAGCAGAGATAAGGGTGGAGGGGGCTACGAGCAGTACTTC	CATSRDKGGGGYEQYF
-	TRBV4-2	-	TRBJ2-5	TGTGCCAGCAGCCAAGGTAACCTAGCGAATAATTACCAAGAGACCCAGTACTTC	CASSQGNLANNYQETQYF
few	TRBV13	-	TRBJ2-5	TGTGCCAGCAGTTCAGGGAAAGAGACCCAGTACTTC	CASSSGKETQYF
-	TRBV9	TRBD2	TRBJ2-1	TGTGCCAGCAGCGTACTACTAGCGGGGGCCAAAGGGGATGAGCAGTTCTTC	CASSVLLAGAKGDEQFF
many	TRBV7-9	TRBD2	TRBJ2-5	TGTGCCAGCAGCCGTAGCGGGGCGGTGGAGACCCAGTACTTC	CASSRSGAVETQYF
-	TRBV6-1	TRBD1	TRBJ1-5	TGTGCCAGCAGTCGAGATAGACAGGGCGGTCATCAGCCCCAGCATTTT	CASSRDRQGGHQPQHF
-	TRBV2	-	TRBJ1-5	TGTGCCAGCAATGGGTTCGGGGGAGACAATCAGCCCCAGCATTTT	CASNGFGGDNQPQHF
few	TRBV5-1	-	TRBJ2-2	TGCGCCAGCAGCCTACAGGGTACCCTCACCGGGGAGCTGTTTTTT	CASSLQGTLTGELFF
-	TRBV3-1	-	TRBJ2-7	TGTGCCAGCAGCCTAAGTGAGGTCGGCGGGGTCTCCTACGAGCAGTACTTC	CASSLSEVGGVSYEQYF
few	TRBV7-9	TRBD1	TRBJ2-5	TGTGCCAGCAGCATACAGGGGAAAGAGACCCAGTACTTC	CASSIQGKETQYF